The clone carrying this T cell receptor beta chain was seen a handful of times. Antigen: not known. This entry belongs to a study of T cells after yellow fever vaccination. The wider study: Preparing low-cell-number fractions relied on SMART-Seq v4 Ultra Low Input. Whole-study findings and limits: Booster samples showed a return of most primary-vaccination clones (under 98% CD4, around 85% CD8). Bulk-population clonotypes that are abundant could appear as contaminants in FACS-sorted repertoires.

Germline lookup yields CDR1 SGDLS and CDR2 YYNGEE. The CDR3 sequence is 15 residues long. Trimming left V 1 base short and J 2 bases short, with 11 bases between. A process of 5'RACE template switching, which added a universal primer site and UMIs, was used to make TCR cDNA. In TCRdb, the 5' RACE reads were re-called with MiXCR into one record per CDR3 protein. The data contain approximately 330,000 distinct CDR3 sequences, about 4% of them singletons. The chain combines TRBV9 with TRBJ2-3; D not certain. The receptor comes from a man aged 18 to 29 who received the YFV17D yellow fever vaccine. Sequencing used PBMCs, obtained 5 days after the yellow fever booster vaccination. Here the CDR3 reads CASSVTGPLTDTQYF. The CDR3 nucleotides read TGTGCCAGCAGCGTAACCGGCCCCCTCACAGATACGCAGTATTTT. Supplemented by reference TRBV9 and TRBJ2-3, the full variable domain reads DSGVTQTPKHLITATGQRVTLRCSPRSGDLSVYWYQQSLDQGLQFLIQYYNGEERAKGNILERFSAQQFPDLHSELNLSSLELGDSALYFCASSVTGPLTDTQYFGPGTRLTVL.